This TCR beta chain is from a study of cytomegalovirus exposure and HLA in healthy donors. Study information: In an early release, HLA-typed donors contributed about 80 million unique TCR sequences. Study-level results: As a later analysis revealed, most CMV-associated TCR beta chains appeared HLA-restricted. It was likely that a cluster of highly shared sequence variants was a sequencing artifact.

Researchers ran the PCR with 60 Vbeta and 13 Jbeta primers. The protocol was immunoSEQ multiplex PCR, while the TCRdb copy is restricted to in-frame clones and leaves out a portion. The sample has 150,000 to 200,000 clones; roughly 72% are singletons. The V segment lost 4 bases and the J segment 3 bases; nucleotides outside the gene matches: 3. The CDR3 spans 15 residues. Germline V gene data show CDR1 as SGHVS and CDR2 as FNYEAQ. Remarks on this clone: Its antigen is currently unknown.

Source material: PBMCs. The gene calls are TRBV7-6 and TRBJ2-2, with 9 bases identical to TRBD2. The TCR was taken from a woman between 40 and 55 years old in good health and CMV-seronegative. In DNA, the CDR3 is TGTGCCAGCAGCTCAGCGGGAGGATACACCGGGGAGCTGTTTTTT. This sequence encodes CASSSAGGYTGELFF.